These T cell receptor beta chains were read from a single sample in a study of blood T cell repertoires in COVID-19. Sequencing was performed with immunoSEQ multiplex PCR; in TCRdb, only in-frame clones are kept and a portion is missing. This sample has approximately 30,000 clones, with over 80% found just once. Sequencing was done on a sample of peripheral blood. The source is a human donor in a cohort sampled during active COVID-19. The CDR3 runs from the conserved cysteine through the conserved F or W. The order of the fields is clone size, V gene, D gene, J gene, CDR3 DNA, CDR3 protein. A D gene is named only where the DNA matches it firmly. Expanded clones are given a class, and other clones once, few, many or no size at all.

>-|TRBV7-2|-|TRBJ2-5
TGTGCCAGCAGTTCGATGAGAGGAGGAGAGACCCAGTACTTC
CASSSMRGGETQYF
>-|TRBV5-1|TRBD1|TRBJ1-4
TGCGCCAGCACCGGACAGGGGGCGATATGGGAAAAACTGTTTTTT
CASTGQGAIWEKLFF
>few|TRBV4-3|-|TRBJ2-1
TGCGCCAGCAGCCAAGGAGGTGGCTCCTACAATGAGCAGTTCTTC
CASSQGGGSYNEQFF
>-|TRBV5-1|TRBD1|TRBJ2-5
TGCGCCAGCCGCGACAGGGTAGGAGAGACCCAGTACTTC
CASRDRVGETQYF
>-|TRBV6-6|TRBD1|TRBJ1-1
TGTGCCACCCAAGGACAGGCCGTAGCGAACACTGAAGCTTTCTTT
CATQGQAVANTEAFF
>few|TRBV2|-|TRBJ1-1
TGTGCCAGCAGTGGGGAGGGGAACACTGAAGCTTTCTTT
CASSGEGNTEAFF
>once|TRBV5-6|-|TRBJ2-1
TGTGCCAGCAGCTTAGACCGCACACAGGCTAACAATGAGCAGTTCTTC
CASSLDRTQANNEQFF
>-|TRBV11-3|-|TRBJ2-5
TGTGCCAGCAGCTTATATACTAGGGAGACCCAGTACTTC
CASSLYTRETQYF
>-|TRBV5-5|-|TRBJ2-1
TGTGCCAGCAGCTTGGGGGGCCTAGACCCTGAGCAGTTCTTC
CASSLGGLDPEQFF
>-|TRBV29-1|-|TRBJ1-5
TGCAGCGTCCAGACGGAGGCCGCCATGGGCAATCAGCCCCAGCATTTT
CSVQTEAAMGNQPQHF
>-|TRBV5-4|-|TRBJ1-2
TGTGCCAGCTGGGCTCCTAAGGACTATGGCTACACCTTC
CASWAPKDYGYTF
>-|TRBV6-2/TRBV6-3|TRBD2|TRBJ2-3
TGTGCCAGCAGTTACTCATGGACTAGCGGGACTCCCGATACGCAGTATTTT
CASSYSWTSGTPDTQYF
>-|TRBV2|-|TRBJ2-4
TGTGCCAGCAGTGATGCGCCCACGGGACTAGCCAAAAACATTCAGTACTTC
CASSDAPTGLAKNIQYF
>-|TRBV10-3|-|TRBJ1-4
TGTGCCATCAGTGAACAGGGACCCCAATACGCCGAAAAACTGTTTTTT
CAISEQGPQYAEKLFF
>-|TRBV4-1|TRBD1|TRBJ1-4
TGCGCCAGCAGGGGGACAGGGGGAAGTGAAAAACTGTTTTTT
CASRGTGGSEKLFF
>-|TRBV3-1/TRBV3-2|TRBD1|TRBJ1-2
TGTGCCAGCAGCCAAGTACCAGGGGGAAGCTATGGCTACACCTTC
CASSQVPGGSYGYTF
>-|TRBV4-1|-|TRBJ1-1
TGCGCCAGCAGCCATCTGATGGGGCCCCCCGGGAGCACTGAAGCTTTCTTT
CASSHLMGPPGSTEAFF
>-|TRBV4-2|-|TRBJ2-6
TGTGCCAGCAGCCAAGCCTACGCAGGAGGCTCTGGGGCCAACGTCCTGACTTTC
CASSQAYAGGSGANVLTF
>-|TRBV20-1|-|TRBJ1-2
TGCAGTGCTAGAGACCAGCCTAACAGCCTCTTC
CSARDQPNSLF
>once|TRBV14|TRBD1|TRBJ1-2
TGTGCCAGCAGCCTGGGACAGGGCTATGGCTACACCTTC
CASSLGQGYGYTF
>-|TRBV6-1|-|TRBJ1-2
TGTGCCAGCAGTGACACAGGGAAGGGCTACACCTTC
CASSDTGKGYTF
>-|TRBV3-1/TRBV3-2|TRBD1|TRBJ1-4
TGTGCCAGCAGCCAAGGTTGGACAGGGAGGGATGAAAAACTGTTTTTT
CASSQGWTGRDEKLFF
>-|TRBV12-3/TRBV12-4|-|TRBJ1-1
TGTGCCAGCACCCCAGGGTTCTCTGAAGCTTTCTTT
CASTPGFSEAFF
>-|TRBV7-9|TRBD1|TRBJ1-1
TGTGCCAGCTCAATGGGGACAGCCAACACTGAAGCTTTCTTT
CASSMGTANTEAFF
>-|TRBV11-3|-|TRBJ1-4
TGTGCCAGCAGCTTAAGAGTTAATGAAAAACTGTTTTTT
CASSLRVNEKLFF
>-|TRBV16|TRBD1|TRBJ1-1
TGTGCCAGCAGCCAAGGGACAGGGATGAACACTGAAGCTTTCTTT
CASSQGTGMNTEAFF
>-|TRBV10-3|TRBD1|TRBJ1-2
TGTGCCATCAGTGGGGGAACAGGGGGCGCAGATGGCTACACCTTC
CAISGGTGGADGYTF
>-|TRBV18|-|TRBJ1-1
TGTGCCAGCTCACCTGTGGAGGGACTCACTGAAGCTTTCTTT
CASSPVEGLTEAFF
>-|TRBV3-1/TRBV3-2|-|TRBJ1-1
TGTGCCAGCAGCCAAGAAGCGGGGCTTTCTGAAGCTTTCTTT
CASSQEAGLSEAFF
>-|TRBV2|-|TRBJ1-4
TGTGCCAGCAGCTCACCGGGGGGGGCTAATGAAAAACTGTTTTTT
CASSSPGGANEKLFF
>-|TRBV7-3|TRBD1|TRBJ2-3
TGTGCCAGCAGCGCAGGGACAGCAGATACGCAGTATTTT
CASSAGTADTQYF
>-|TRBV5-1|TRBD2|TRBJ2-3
TGCGCCAGCAGCCGCGGACTAGCGGTTGCAGATACGCAGTATTTT
CASSRGLAVADTQYF
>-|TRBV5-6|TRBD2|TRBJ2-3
TGTGCCAGCAGCTTGGTTGGGACTAGCGGGATTACCACAGATACGCAGTATTTT
CASSLVGTSGITTDTQYF
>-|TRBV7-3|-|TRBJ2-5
TGTGCCAGCAGCTTAATGACAGCTCCAGGGGAGACCCAGTACTTC
CASSLMTAPGETQYF
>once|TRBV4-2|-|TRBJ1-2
TGTGCCAGCAGCCAAGATTTTTGGCAGGGCGACTATGGCTACACCTTC
CASSQDFWQGDYGYTF
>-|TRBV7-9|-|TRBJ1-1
TGTGCCAGCAGCTTGGGCGTGCAGTTGACTGAAGCTTTCTTT
CASSLGVQLTEAFF
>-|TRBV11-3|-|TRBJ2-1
TGTGCCAGCGGTAGGGGCGGCAATGAGCAGTTCTTC
CASGRGGNEQFF
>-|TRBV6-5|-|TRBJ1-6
TGTGCCAGCTTCGAGAAACAGGGACAAAGATCACCCCTCCACTTT
CASFEKQGQRSPLHF
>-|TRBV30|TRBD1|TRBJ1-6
TGTGCCTGGAGTGGAGCAGGGGGCATGGTTAGTGGTTCACCCCTCCACTTT
CAWSGAGGMVSGSPLHF
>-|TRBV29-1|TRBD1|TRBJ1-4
TGCAGCGTCGACAGGGGGAACGAAAAACTGTTTTTT
CSVDRGNEKLFF
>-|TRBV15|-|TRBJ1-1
TGTGCCACCAGCAGAGTTGGGGGCAACACTGAAGCTTTCTTT
CATSRVGGNTEAFF
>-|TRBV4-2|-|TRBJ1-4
TGTGCCAGCAGCCAAGATCCCAGGGCTAGTAATGAAAAACTGTTTTTT
CASSQDPRASNEKLFF
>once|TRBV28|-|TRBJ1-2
TGTGCCAGCAGGTCAGGCCCTAACTATGGCTACACCTTC
CASRSGPNYGYTF
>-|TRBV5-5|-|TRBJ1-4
TGTGCCAGCACGCGGGGAGGGGTCGATGAAAAACTGTTTTTT
CASTRGGVDEKLFF
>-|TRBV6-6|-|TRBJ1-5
TGTGCCAGCGAGGGCGAGGCGGGGCAGCCCCAGCATTTT
CASEGEAGQPQHF
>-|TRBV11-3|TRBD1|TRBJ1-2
TGTGCCAGCAGCCAGACAGGGGTGGGTGGCTACACCTTC
CASSQTGVGGYTF
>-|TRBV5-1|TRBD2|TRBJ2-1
TGCGCCAGCAGCCTCGGGACTAGCGGGGGTTTACTTTACATGAGCAATGAGCAGTTCTTC
CASSLGTSGGLLYMSNEQFF
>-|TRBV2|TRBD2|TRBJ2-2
TGTGCCAGCAGTGGGGAGGGACTAGCGGGCACCGGGGAGCTGTTTTTT
CASSGEGLAGTGELFF